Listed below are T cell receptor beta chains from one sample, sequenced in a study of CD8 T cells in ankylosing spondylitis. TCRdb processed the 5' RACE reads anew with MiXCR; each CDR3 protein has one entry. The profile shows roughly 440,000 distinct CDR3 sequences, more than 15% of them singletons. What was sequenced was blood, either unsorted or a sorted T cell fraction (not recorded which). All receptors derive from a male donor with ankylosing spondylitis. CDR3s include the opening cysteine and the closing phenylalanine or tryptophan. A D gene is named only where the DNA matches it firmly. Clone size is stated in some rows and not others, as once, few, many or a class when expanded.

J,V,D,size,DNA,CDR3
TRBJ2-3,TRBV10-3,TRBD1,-,TGTGCCAGTACAGGGGGCTATAGGGCAGATACGCAGTATTTT,CASTGGYRADTQYF
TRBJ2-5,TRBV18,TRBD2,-,TGTGCCAGCTCACCCCAGGGACTAGCGGAAGAGACCCAGTACTTC,CASSPQGLAEETQYF
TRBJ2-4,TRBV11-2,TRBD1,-,TGTGCCAGCAGCTTCCCGGACAGGGAGAGGCTAGCCAAAAACATTCAGTACTTC,CASSFPDRERLAKNIQYF
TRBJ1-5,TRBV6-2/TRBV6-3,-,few,TGTGCCAGCAGTTACCCAACGGGGTCTCAGCCCCAGCATTTT,CASSYPTGSQPQHF
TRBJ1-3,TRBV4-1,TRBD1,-,TGCGCCAGCAGCCAGCTGGACAGGCTGAGCTCTGGAAACACCATATATTTT,CASSQLDRLSSGNTIYF
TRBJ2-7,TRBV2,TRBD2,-,TGTGCCAGCACAAGACTAGCAGTAGGATACGAGCAGTACTTC,CASTRLAVGYEQYF
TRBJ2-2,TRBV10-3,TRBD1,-,TGTGCCATCAGACCGGGACAGACGAACACCGGGGAGCTGTTTTTT,CAIRPGQTNTGELFF
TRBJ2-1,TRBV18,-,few,TGTGCCAGCTCACCGGACGGATACAATGAGCAGTTCTTC,CASSPDGYNEQFF
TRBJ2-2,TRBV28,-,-,TGTGCCAGCGGCGGATCTGATCGAGGGAACACCGGGGAGCTGTTTTTT,CASGGSDRGNTGELFF
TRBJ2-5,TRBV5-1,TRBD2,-,TGCGCCAGCAGCTTGGCTTTAGCGGGGGAGACCCAGTACTTC,CASSLALAGETQYF
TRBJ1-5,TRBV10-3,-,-,TGTGCCACTAAAGTGGGGGGGGATAGCAATCAGCCCCAGCATTTT,CATKVGGDSNQPQHF
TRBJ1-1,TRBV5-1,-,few,TGCGCCAGCAGCCGGGAGGGGGGGCGAAACACTGAAGCTTTCTTT,CASSREGGRNTEAFF
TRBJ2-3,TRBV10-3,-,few,TGTGCCATCCAGGGGAGTACAGATACGCAGTATTTT,CAIQGSTDTQYF
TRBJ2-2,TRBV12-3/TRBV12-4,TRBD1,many,TGTGCCAGCAGTAGTACAGGGGTTACGAACACCGGGGAGCTGTTTTTT,CASSSTGVTNTGELFF
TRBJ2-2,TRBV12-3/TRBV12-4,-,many,TGTGCCAGCATCACAGGAAACACCGGGGAGCTGTTTTTT,CASITGNTGELFF
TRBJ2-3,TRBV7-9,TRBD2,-,TGTGCCAGCAGCTTAACATTAGCGGGAGGAGCAGATACGCAGTATTTT,CASSLTLAGGADTQYF
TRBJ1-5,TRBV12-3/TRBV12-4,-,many,TGTGCCAGCAGTAGCACGCACGGTAATCAGCCCCAGCATTTT,CASSSTHGNQPQHF
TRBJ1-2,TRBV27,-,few,TGTGCCAGCAGTCCCCGACAGGAGACTTATGGCTACACCTTC,CASSPRQETYGYTF
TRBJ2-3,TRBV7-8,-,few,TGTGCCAGCAGCTTTCGGGAGACGACAGATACGCAGTATTTT,CASSFRETTDTQYF
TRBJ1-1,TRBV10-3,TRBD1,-,TGTGCCATCAGTGAGTCGGGGACAGGGGGAATAGTCGCTGAAGCTTTCTTT,CAISESGTGGIVAEAFF
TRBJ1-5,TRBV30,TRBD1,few,TGTGCCTGGGGACAGGGGAAAAATCAGCCCCAGCATTTT,CAWGQGKNQPQHF
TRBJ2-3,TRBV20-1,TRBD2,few,TGCAGTGCTAGAGCAGCGGTTGCGGGAGTGCCGGATACGCAGTATTTT,CSARAAVAGVPDTQYF
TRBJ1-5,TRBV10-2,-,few,TGCGCCACCCCGATTTACACTCAGCCCCAGCATTTT,CATPIYTQPQHF
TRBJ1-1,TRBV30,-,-,TGTGCCTGGATTGGGTTACATCGGGACACTGAAGCTTTCTTT,CAWIGLHRDTEAFF
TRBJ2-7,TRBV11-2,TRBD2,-,TGTGCCAGCAGCCCGTTAGCGGGAGGGCCTGTTGGGAATATGTACGAGCAGTACTTC,CASSPLAGGPVGNMYEQYF
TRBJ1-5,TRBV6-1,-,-,TGTGCCAGCAGTCCTGGGACGATGGGAGAGCAGCCCCAGCATTTT,CASSPGTMGEQPQHF
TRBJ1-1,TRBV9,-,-,TGTGCCAGCAGCGTAGGGGAATTGAACACTGAAGCTTTCTTT,CASSVGELNTEAFF
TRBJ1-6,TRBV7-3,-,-,TGTGCCAGCAGCTTAACGTATTTTCCGTGTCCCCTCCACTTT,CASSLTYFPCPLHF
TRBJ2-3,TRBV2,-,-,TGTGCCAGCAAAACAGGGATTGGGGCAGATACGCAGTATTTT,CASKTGIGADTQYF
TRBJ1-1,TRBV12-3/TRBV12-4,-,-,TGTGCCAGCAGCGAGGACGGTAAGGACACTGAAGCTTTCTTT,CASSEDGKDTEAFF
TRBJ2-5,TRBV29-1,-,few,TGCAGCGTCCCCAAGGGTGGTGCTGGTGAGACCCAGTACTTC,CSVPKGGAGETQYF
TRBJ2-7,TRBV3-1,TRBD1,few,TGTGCCAGCAGCCCCCTTCGGAAAGGACAGGCTTCCTACGAGCAGTACTTC,CASSPLRKGQASYEQYF
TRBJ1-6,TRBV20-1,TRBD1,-,TGCAGTGCTGGGGGGACAGATAATTCACCCCTCCACTTT,CSAGGTDNSPLHF
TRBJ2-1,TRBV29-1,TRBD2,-,TGCAGCGTTGAAGATCAAGTGGGGGGGTACAATGAGCAGTTCTTC,CSVEDQVGGYNEQFF
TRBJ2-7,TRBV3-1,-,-,TGTGCCAGCAGCCAAGCGGGGGACCGCCAGTACTTC,CASSQAGDRQYF
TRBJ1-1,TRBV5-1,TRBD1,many,TGCGCCAGCAGCAGGGACAGGGGCCCGAACACTGAAGCTTTCTTT,CASSRDRGPNTEAFF
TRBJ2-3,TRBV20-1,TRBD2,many,TGCAGTCCTGGGACTAGCGGGAGAGATACGCAGTATTTT,CSPGTSGRDTQYF
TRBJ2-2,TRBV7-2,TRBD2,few,TGTGCCAGCAGCCCTGTCTGGCGGGGGGGTAACACCGGGGAGCTGTTTTTT,CASSPVWRGGNTGELFF
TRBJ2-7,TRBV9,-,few,TGTGCCAGCAGCGGAGGAACAGGGATCCCCTACGAGCAGTACTTC,CASSGGTGIPYEQYF
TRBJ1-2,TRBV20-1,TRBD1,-,TGCAGTGCTTCCACAGGGGGCTCAGGCTACACCTTC,CSASTGGSGYTF
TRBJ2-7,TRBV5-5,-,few,TGTGCCAGCAGCTTAAAGGCCGAAGGTTCCCTTTACTACGAGCAGTACTTC,CASSLKAEGSLYYEQYF
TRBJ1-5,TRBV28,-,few,TGTGCCAGCAGTTCCGGGCTCCAGCCCCAGCATTTT,CASSSGLQPQHF
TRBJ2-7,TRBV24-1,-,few,TGTGCCACCAGCCGTAGGCGACAGACCATTTACGAGCAGTACTTC,CATSRRRQTIYEQYF
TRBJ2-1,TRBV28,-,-,TGTGCCAGCAGTTCGACAGGAAGTACCTACAATGAGCAGTTCTTC,CASSSTGSTYNEQFF
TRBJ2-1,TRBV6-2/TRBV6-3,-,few,TGTGCCAGCAGTGGACGGGACCGTATCTACAATGAGCAGTTCTTC,CASSGRDRIYNEQFF